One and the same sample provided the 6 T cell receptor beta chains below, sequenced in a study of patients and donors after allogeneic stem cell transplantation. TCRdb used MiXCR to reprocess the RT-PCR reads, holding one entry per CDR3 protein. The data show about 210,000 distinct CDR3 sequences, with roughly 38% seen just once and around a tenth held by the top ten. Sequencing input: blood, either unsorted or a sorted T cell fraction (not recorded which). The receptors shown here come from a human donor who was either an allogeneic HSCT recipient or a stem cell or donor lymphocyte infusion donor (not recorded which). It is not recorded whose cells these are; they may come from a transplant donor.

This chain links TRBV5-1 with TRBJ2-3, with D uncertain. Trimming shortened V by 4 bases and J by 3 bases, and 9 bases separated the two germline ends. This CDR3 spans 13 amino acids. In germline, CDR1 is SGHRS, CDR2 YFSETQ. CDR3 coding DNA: TGCGCCAGCAGCCAGACCATTACAGATACGCAGTATTTT. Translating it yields CASSQTITDTQYF.

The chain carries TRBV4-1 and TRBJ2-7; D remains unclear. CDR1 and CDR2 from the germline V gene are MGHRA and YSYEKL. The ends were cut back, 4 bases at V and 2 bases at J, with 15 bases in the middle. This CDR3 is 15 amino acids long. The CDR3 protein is CASSPLRPGAYEQYF. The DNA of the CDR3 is TGCGCCAGCAGCCCACTTCGGCCTGGGGCCTACGAGCAGTACTTC.

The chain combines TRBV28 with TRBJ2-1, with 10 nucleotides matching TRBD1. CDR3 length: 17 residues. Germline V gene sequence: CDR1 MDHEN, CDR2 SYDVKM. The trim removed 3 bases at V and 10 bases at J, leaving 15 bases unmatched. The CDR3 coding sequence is TGTGCCAGCAGTTTTTGGGCCACCGGGACAGGGGAATCCGAGCAGTTCTTC. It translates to CASSFWATGTGESEQFF.

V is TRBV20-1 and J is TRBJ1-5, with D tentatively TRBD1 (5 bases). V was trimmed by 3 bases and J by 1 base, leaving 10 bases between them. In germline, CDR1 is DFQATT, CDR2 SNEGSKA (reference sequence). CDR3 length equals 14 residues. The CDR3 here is CSARKQGSNQPQHF. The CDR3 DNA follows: TGCAGTGCTAGGAAGCAGGGAAGCAATCAGCCCCAGCATTTT.

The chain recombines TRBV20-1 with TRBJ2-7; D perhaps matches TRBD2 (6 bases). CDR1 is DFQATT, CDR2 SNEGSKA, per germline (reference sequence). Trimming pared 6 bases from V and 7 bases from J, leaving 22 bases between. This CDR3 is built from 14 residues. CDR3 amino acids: CSACPDRPDYEQYF. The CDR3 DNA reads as TGCAGTGCGTGTCCGGATCGGCCGGACTATGAGCAGTACTTC.

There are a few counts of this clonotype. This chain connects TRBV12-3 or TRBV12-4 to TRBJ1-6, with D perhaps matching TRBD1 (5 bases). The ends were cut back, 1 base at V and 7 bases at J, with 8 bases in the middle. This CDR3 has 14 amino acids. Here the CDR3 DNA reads TGTGCCAGCAGTTTAGGGACACACAATTCACCCCTCCACTTT. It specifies CASSLGTHNSPLHF.